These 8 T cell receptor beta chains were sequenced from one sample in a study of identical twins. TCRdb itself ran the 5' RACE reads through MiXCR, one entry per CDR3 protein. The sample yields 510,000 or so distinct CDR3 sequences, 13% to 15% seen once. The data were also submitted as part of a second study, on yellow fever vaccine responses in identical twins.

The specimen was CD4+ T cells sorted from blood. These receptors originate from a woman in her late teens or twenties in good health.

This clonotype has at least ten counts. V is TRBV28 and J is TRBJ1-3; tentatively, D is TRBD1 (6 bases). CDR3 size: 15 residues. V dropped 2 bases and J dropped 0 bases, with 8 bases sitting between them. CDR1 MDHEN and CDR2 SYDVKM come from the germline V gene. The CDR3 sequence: CASSLQGSSGNTIYF. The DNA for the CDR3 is TGTGCCAGCAGTTTACAGGGGAGCTCTGGAAACACCATATATTTT. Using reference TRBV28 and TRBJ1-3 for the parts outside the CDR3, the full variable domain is DVKVTQSSRYLVKRTGEKVFLECVQDMDHENMFWYRQDPGLGLRLIYFSYDVKMKEKGDIPEGYSVSREKKERFSLILESASTNQTSMYLCASSLQGSSGNTIYFGEGSWLTVV.

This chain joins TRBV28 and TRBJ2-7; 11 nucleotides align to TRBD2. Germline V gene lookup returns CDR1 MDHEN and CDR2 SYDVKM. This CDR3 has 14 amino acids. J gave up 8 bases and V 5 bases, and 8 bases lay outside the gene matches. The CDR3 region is CASSPGTSGFQQYF. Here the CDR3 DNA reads TGTGCCAGCAGTCCCGGGACTAGCGGATTCCAGCAGTACTTC.

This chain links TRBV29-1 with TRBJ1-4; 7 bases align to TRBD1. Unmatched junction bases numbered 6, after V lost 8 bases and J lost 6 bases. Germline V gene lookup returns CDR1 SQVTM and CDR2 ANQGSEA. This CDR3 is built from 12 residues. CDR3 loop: CSFRQGDEKLFF. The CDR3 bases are TGCAGCTTCCGACAGGGTGATGAAAAACTGTTTTTT.

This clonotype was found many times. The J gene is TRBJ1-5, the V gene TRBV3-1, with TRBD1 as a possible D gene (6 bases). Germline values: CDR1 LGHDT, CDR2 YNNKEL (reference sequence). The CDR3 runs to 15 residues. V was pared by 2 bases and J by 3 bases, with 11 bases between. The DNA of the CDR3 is TGTGCCAGCAGCCAAAACAGGGTGTCCAATCAGCCCCAGCATTTT. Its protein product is CASSQNRVSNQPQHF.

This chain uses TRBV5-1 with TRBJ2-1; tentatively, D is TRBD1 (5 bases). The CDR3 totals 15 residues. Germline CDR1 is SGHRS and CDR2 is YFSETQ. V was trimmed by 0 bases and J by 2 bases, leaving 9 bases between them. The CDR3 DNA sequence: TGCGCCAGCAGCTTGGAAGGGGTTACCTACAATGAGCAGTTCTTC. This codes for CASSLEGVTYNEQFF.

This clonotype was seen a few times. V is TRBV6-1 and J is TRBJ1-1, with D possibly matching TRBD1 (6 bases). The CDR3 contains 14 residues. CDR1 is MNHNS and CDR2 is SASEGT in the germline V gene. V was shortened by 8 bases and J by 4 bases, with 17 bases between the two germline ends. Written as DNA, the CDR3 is TGTGCCAGCCGATCCCCGACAGGATCCACTGAAGCTTTCTTT. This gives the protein CASRSPTGSTEAFF.

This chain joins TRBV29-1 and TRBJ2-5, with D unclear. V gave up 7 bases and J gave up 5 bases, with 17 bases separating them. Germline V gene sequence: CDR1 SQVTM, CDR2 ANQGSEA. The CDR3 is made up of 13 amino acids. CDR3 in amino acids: CSGGPHPGETQYF. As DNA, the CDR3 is TGCAGCGGCGGTCCTCATCCCGGCGAGACCCAGTACTTC.

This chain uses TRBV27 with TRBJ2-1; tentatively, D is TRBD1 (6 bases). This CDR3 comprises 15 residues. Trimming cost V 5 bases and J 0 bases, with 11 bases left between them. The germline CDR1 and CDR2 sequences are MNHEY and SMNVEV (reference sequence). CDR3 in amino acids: CASSGDRYSYNEQFF. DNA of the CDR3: TGTGCCAGCAGTGGAGACAGGTACTCCTACAATGAGCAGTTCTTC.